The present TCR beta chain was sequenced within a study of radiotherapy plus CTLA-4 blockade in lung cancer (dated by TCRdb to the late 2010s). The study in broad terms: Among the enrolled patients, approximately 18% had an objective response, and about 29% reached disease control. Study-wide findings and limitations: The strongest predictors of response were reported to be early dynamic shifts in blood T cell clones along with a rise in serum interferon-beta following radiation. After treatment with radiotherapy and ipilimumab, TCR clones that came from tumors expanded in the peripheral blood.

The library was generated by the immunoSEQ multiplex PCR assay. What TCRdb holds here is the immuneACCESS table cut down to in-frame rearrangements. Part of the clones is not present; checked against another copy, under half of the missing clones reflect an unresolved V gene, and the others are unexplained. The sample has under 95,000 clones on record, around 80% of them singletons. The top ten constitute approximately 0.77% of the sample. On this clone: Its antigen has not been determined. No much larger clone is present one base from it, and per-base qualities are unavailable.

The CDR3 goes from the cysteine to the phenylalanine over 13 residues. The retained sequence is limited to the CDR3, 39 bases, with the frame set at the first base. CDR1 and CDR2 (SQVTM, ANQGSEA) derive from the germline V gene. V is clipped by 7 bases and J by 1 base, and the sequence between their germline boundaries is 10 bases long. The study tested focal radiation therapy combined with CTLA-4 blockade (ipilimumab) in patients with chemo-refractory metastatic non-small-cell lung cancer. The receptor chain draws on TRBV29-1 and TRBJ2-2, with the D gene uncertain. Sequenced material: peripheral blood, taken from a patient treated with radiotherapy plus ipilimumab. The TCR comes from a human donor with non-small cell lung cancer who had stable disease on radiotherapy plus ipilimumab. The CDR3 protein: CSAQKGNTGELFF. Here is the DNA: TGCAGCGCCCAAAAGGGGAACACCGGGGAGCTGTTTTTT.